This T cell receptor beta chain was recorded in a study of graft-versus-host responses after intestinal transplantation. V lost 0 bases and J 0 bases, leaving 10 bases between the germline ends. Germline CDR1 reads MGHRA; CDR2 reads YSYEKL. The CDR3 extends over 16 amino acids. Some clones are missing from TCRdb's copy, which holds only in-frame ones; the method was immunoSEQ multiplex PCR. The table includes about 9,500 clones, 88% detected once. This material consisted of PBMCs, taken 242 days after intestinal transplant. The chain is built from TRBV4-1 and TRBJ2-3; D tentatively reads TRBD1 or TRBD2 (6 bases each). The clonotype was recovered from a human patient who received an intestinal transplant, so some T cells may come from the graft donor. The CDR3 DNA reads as TGCGCCAGCAGCCAAGATCCGGGGGCTAGCACAGATACGCAGTATTTT. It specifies CASSQDPGASTDTQYF.